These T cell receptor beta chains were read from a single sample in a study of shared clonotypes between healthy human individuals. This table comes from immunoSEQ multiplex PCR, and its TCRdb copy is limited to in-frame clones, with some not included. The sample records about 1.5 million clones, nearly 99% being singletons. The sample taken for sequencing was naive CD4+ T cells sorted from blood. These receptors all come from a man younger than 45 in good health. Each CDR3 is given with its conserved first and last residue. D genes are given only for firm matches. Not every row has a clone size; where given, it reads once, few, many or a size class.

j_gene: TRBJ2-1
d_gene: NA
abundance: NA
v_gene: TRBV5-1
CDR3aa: CASSRPEGGDNEQFF
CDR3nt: TGCGCCAGCAGCCGTCCCGAGGGCGGGGACAATGAGCAGTTCTTC

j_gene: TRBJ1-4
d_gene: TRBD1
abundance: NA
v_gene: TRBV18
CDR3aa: CASSPQGAGEKLFF
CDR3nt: TGTGCCAGCTCACCACAGGGGGCCGGGGAAAAACTGTTTTTT

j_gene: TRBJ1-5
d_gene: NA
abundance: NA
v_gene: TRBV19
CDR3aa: CASSITRGYDSNQPQHF
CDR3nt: TGTGCCAGTAGTATAACCAGGGGATACGATAGCAATCAGCCCCAGCATTTT

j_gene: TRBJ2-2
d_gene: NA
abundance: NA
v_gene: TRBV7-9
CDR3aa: CASSSEWVSGELFF
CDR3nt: TGTGCCAGCAGCTCAGAATGGGTTAGCGGGGAGCTGTTTTTT

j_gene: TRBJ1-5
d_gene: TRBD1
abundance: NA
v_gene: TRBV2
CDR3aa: CASMDRANQPQHF
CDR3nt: TGTGCCAGCATGGACAGGGCGAATCAGCCCCAGCATTTT

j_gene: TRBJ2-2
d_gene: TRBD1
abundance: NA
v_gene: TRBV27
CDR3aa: CASSSRTGATNTGELFF
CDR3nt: TGTGCCAGCAGTTCGAGGACAGGCGCGACGAACACCGGGGAGCTGTTTTTT

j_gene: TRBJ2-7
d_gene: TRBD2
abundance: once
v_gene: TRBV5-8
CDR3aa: CASSWTSGPAYEQYF
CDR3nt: TGTGCCAGCAGCTGGACTAGCGGGCCGGCCTACGAGCAGTACTTC

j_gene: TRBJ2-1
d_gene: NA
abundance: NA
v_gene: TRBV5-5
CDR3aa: CASSLEGGLYNEQFF
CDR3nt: TGTGCCAGCAGCTTGGAGGGGGGACTTTACAATGAGCAGTTCTTC

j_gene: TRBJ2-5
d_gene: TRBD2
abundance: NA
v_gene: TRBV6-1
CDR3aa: CASSEYTSGRETQYF
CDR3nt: TGTGCCAGCAGTGAATATACTAGCGGGAGGGAGACCCAGTACTTC

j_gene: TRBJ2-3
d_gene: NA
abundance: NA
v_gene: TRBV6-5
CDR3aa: CASSYRDTQYF
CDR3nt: TGTGCCAGCAGTTACCGAGATACGCAGTATTTT

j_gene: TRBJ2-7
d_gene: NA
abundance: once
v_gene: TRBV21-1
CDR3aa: CASSKGAGPTYEQYF
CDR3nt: TGTGCCAGCAGCAAAGGGGCGGGGCCTACCTACGAGCAGTACTTC

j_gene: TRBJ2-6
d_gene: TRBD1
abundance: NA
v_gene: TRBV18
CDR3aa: CASSPLSGTGRSGANVLTF
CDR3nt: TGTGCCAGCTCACCCCTTTCCGGGACAGGGAGGTCTGGGGCCAACGTCCTGACTTTC

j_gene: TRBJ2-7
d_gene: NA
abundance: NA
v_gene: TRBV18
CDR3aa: CASSLAQTVGPYEQYF
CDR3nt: TGTGCCAGCTCACTGGCACAGACAGTGGGCCCCTACGAGCAGTACTTC

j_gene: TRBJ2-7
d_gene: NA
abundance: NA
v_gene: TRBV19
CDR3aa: CASSSNLRSFEQYF
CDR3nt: TGTGCCAGTAGCTCTAACCTTCGGAGTTTCGAGCAGTACTTC

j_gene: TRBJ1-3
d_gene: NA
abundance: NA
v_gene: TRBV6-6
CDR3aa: CASSFLPRLGNTIYF
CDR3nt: TGTGCCAGCAGTTTCTTACCCCGTCTTGGGAACACCATATATTTT

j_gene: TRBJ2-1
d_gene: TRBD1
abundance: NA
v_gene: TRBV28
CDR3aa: CASSWDRAPFEQFF
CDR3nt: TGTGCCAGCAGTTGGGACAGGGCCCCGTTTGAGCAGTTCTTC

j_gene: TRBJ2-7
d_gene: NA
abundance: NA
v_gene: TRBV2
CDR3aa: CASSEVQQYF
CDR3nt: TGTGCCAGCAGTGAGGTGCAGCAGTACTTC

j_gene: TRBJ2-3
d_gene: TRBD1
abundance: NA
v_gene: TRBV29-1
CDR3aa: CSVADRAFTDTQYF
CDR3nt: TGCAGCGTTGCCGACAGGGCCTTTACGGATACGCAGTATTTT

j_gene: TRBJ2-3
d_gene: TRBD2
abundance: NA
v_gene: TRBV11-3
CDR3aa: CASSYRLAGGTDTQYF
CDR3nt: TGTGCCAGCAGCTACCGACTAGCGGGAGGCACAGATACGCAGTATTTT

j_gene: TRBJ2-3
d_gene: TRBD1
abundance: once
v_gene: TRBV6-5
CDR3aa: CASRRGQGADTQYF
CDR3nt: TGTGCCAGCAGAAGAGGACAGGGGGCAGATACGCAGTATTTT

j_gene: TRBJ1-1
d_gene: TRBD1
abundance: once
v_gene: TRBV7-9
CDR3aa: CASSFRDRLNEAFF
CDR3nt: TGTGCCAGCAGTTTCCGGGACAGGCTTAATGAAGCTTTCTTT

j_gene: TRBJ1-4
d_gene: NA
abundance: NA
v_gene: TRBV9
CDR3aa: CASTNTTTNEKLFF
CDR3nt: TGTGCCAGCACCAATACAACAACTAATGAAAAACTGTTTTTT

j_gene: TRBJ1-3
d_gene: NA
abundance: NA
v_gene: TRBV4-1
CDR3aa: CASSPLRGKNTIYF
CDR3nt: TGCGCCAGCAGCCCCCTTCGGGGGAAGAACACCATATATTTT

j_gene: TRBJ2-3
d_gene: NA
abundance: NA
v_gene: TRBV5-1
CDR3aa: CASSLVGASTDTQYF
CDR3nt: TGCGCCAGCAGCTTGGTTGGGGCTAGCACAGATACGCAGTATTTT

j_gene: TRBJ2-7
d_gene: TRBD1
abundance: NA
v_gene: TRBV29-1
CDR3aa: CSVRDREAVGEQYF
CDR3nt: TGCAGCGTTCGGGACAGGGAGGCGGTCGGCGAGCAGTACTTC

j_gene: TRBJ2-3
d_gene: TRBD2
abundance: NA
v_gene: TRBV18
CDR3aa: CASSTSADTQYF
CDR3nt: TGTGCCAGCTCAACTAGCGCAGATACGCAGTATTTT

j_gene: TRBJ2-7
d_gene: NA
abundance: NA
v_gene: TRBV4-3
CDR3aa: CASSQDTTGGEQYF
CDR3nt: TGCGCCAGCAGCCAAGATACTACCGGGGGCGAGCAGTACTTC

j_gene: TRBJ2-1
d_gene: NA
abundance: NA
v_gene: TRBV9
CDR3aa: CASSPGTNSYNEQFF
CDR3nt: TGTGCCAGCAGCCCGGGCACTAACTCCTACAATGAGCAGTTCTTC

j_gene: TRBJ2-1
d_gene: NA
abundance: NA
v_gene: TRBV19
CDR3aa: CASSIIGPYNEQFF
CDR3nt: TGTGCCAGTAGTATCATAGGACCCTACAATGAGCAGTTCTTC

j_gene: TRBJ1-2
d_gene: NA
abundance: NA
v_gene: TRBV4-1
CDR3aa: CASSLTVRYGYTF
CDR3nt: TGCGCCAGCAGCCTCACGGTACGCTATGGCTACACCTTC

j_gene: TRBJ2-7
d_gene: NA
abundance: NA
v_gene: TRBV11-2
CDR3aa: CASSALRHHYEQYF
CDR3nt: TGTGCCAGCAGTGCTCTACGGCACCACTACGAGCAGTACTTC

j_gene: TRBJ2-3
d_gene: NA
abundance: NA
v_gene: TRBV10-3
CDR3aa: CAIGIAVTQYF
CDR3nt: TGTGCCATCGGAATAGCAGTTACGCAGTATTTT

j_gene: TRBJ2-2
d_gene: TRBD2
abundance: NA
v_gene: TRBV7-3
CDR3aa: CASSLGTSGSPGELFF
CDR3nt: TGTGCCAGCAGCTTAGGGACTAGCGGGAGCCCCGGGGAGCTGTTTTTT

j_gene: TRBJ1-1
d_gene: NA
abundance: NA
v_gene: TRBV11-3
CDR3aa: CASSLGVLGQKNTEAFF
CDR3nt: TGTGCCAGCAGCTTAGGGGTTTTAGGGCAAAAGAACACTGAAGCTTTCTTT

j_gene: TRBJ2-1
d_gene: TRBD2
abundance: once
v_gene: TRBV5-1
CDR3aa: CASSPLAGESNEQFF
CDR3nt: TGCGCCAGCAGCCCCCTAGCGGGAGAGTCAAATGAGCAGTTCTTC

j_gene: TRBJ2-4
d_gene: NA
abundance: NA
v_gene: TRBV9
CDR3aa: CASSVGRGYIQYF
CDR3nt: TGTGCCAGCAGCGTGGGCAGGGGCTACATTCAGTACTTC

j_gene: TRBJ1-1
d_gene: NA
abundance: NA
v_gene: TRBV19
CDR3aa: CASSHLVVARNTEAFF
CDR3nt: TGTGCCAGTAGTCATTTAGTTGTGGCGCGGAACACTGAAGCTTTCTTT

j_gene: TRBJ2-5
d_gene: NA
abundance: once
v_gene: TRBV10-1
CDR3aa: CASSDAGRQETQYF
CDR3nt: TGCGCCAGCAGTGACGCGGGCCGCCAAGAGACCCAGTACTTC

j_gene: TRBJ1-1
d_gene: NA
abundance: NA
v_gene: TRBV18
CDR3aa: CASSPDTNTEAFF
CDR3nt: TGTGCCAGCTCACCGGACACGAACACTGAAGCTTTCTTT

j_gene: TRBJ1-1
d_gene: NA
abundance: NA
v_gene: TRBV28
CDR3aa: CASNLLTENTEAFF
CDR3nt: TGTGCCAGCAACCTTTTGACAGAGAACACTGAAGCTTTCTTT

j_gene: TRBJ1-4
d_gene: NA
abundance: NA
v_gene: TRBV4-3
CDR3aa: CASSQESGSNEKLFF
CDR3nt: TGCGCCAGCAGCCAAGAATCAGGGTCTAACGAAAAACTGTTTTTT

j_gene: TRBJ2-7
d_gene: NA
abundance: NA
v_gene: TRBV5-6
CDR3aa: CASSFTGTLPYEQYF
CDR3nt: TGTGCCAGCAGCTTTACCGGGACACTACCCTACGAGCAGTACTTC

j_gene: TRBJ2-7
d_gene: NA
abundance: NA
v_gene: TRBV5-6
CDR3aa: CASSLNSYEQYF
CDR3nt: TGTGCCAGCAGCTTAAACTCCTACGAGCAGTACTTC

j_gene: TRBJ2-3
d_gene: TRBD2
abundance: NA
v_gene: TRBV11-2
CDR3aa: CASKRHRGFAGGQDTQYF
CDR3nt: TGTGCCAGCAAGCGTCATAGGGGATTCGCGGGAGGGCAAGATACGCAGTATTTT

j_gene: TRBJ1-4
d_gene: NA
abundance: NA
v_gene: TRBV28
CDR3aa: CASRSGNEKLFF
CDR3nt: TGTGCCAGCAGGTCAGGGAATGAAAAACTGTTTTTT

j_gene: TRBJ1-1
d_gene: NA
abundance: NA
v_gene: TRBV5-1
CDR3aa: CASSPLGSTEAFF
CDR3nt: TGCGCCAGCAGCCCCCTTGGAAGCACTGAAGCTTTCTTT

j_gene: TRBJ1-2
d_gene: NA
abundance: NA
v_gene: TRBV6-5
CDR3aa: CASRITGTGGYTF
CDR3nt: TGTGCCAGCAGGATTACAGGGACGGGCGGCTACACCTTC

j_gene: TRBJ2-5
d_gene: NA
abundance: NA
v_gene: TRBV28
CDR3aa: CASSPLSGILKETQYF
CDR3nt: TGTGCCAGCAGTCCACTCTCAGGGATCCTGAAAGAGACCCAGTACTTC

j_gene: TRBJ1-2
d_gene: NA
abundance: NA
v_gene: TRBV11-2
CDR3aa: CASSLSSHPTGFRSNGYTF
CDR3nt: TGTGCCAGCAGCTTAAGCTCCCACCCTACCGGTTTTCGGAGCAATGGCTACACCTTC

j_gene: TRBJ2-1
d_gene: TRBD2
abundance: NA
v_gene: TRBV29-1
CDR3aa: CSALSSLTSGISYNEQFF
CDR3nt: TGCAGCGCCCTGAGCTCCTTAACTAGCGGTATCTCCTACAATGAGCAGTTCTTC

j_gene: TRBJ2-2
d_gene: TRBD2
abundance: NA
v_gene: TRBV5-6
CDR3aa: CASSLRLAGTGELFF
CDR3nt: TGTGCCAGCAGCCTCCGACTAGCCGGTACCGGGGAGCTGTTTTTT

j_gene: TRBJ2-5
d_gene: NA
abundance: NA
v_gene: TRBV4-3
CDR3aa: CASSQDPQGSETQYF
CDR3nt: TGCGCCAGCAGCCAAGATCCTCAGGGGTCAGAGACCCAGTACTTC